The rows below give T cell receptor beta chains drawn from one sample of a study of T cell changes during pregnancy in multiple sclerosis. Sequencing was performed with immunoSEQ multiplex PCR; in TCRdb, only in-frame clones are kept and a portion is missing. Among around 130,000 clones listed, 95% to 98% were seen once. The sample consisted of peripheral blood, taken after pregnancy. These receptors were obtained from a female donor with multiple sclerosis, enrolled in a pregnancy study. Both conserved end residues are part of each CDR3. A D gene is named only where the DNA matches it firmly. Only some rows state a clone size, as once, few, many or a class for expanded clones.

d_gene	abundance	j_gene	v_gene	CDR3aa	CDR3nt
.	.	TRBJ1-1	TRBV7-6	CASRNSLNTEAFF	TGTGCCAGCAGGAACAGCTTGAACACTGAAGCTTTCTTT
TRBD1	few	TRBJ2-7	TRBV14	CASSYLGQGAGEQYF	TGTGCCAGCAGCTATCTGGGACAGGGGGCCGGTGAGCAGTACTTC
.	.	TRBJ1-1	TRBV5-1	CASSLVPQASEAFF	TGCGCCAGCAGCTTGGTCCCACAGGCCTCTGAAGCTTTCTTT
TRBD1	.	TRBJ1-2	TRBV14	CASSPGGDLDYTF	TGTGCCAGCAGTCCAGGGGGTGACCTTGATTACACCTTC
TRBD2	.	TRBJ2-4	TRBV5-4	CASSVAASGRRDDIQYF	TGTGCCAGCAGCGTCGCGGCTAGCGGGAGGAGAGATGACATTCAGTACTTC
.	.	TRBJ2-3	TRBV19	CASKVGATDTQYF	TGTGCCAGTAAAGTGGGAGCAACAGATACGCAGTATTTT
.	.	TRBJ1-4	TRBV15	CATSRPRSVNLDEKLFF	TGTGCCACCAGCAGACCTCGGTCGGTCAATCTGGATGAAAAACTGTTTTTT
.	.	TRBJ1-2	TRBV29-1	CSVEGAYGYTF	TGCAGCGTTGAGGGGGCGTATGGCTACACCTTC
TRBD1	.	TRBJ1-1	TRBV27	CASSPQGIDTEAFF	TGTGCCAGCAGTCCACAGGGGATCGACACTGAAGCTTTCTTT
.	.	TRBJ1-2	TRBV29-1	CSVSDTYGYTF	TGCAGCGTCTCAGACACATATGGCTACACCTTC